These 15 T cell receptor beta chains originate from one sample sequenced in a study of breast tumors, draining lymph nodes, adjacent tissues. TCRdb reprocessed the multiplex PCR reads with MiXCR, giving one entry per CDR3 protein. The profile covers tens of thousands of distinct CDR3 sequences, with about 40% appearing a single time and roughly 10% taken by the ten largest. Input material: breast tumor tissue. The receptor set was obtained from a female donor with breast cancer. Some clones in this sample may be carry-over from other donors' samples.

This clonotype showed up just once. This may be a read error: a much more frequent sequence differs by one nucleotide. The chain couples TRBV28 to TRBJ1-2; D ambiguous. In germline, CDR1 is MDHEN, CDR2 SYDVKM. The CDR3 loop spans 11 amino acids. V lost 8 bases to trimming and J lost 6 bases, with 10 bases between them. The chain's CDR3 is CASGRRNGYTF. The CDR3 nucleotides are TGTGCCAGCGGCCGCAGGAATGGCTACACCTTC.

This clonotype was seen repeatedly, ten times or more. The chain is built from TRBV6-2 or TRBV6-3 and TRBJ1-5; unclear D gene. Deletions cut 2 bases from V and 9 bases from J, with 14 bases between. The germline V gene encodes CDR1 MNHEY and CDR2 SVGEGT. The CDR3 covers 14 residues. DNA for the CDR3: TGTGCCAGCAGTTACGTCAATATAGGTCGGCCCCAGCATTTT. Translating it yields CASSYVNIGRPQHF.

This clonotype occurred many times. The rearrangement uses TRBV15 and TRBJ2-5; D remains ambiguous. CDR1 and CDR2 (germline): LNHNV, YYDKDF (reference sequence). CDR3 size: 13 residues. V was shortened by 0 bases and J by 4 bases, with 6 bases between the two germline ends. Here the CDR3 reads CATSRDKGETQYF. Written as DNA, the CDR3 is TGTGCCACCAGCAGAGATAAGGGAGAGACCCAGTACTTC.

The rearrangement links TRBV4-1 to TRBJ1-1; TRBD1 matches 9 bases. The J segment lost 6 bases and the V segment lost 2 bases, leaving 1 base of the junction unmatched. Germline lookup yields CDR1 MGHRA and CDR2 YSYEKL. CDR3 length: 13 residues. In nucleotides, the CDR3 is TGCGCCAGCAGCCAACGGGACAGGGCTGAAGCTTTCTTT. This gives the protein CASSQRDRAEAFF.

This clonotype was detected ten times or more. V gene TRBV6-1 combines with J gene TRBJ2-1; no definite D call. Germline V gene lookup returns CDR1 MNHNS and CDR2 SASEGT. V lost 5 bases and J lost 9, with 20 bases in between. The CDR3 has 15 amino acids. The CDR3 is CASSPPLGSQTEQFF. The CDR3 DNA reads as TGTGCCAGCAGTCCCCCTTTGGGCTCGCAAACTGAGCAGTTCTTC.

There are many counts of this clonotype. This chain links TRBV9 with TRBJ2-1; TRBD1 or TRBD2 may be the D gene (5 bases each). CDR1 is SGDLS and CDR2 is YYNGEE in the germline V gene. V shed 4 bases and J shed 2 bases, with 10 bases lying between them. The CDR3 spans 14 residues. The CDR3 spells CASSPGATYNEQFF. CDR3 sequence (DNA): TGTGCCAGCAGCCCCGGGGCGACCTACAATGAGCAGTTCTTC. Full variable domain (outside the CDR3, taken from reference TRBV9 and TRBJ2-1): DSGVTQTPKHLITATGQRVTLRCSPRSGDLSVYWYQQSLDQGLQFLIQYYNGEERAKGNILERFSAQQFPDLHSELNLSSLELGDSALYFCASSPGATYNEQFFGPGTRLTVL.

This clonotype has a count of ten or more. The rearrangement joins TRBV3-1 to TRBJ2-7, with TRBD2 as a possible D gene (6 bases). CDR3 length equals 17 residues. Germline V gene sequence: CDR1 LGHDT, CDR2 YNNKEL (reference sequence). Trimming pared 0 bases from V and 3 bases from J, leaving 18 bases between. The DNA of the CDR3 is TGTGCCAGCAGCCAAGACGACGACGGGAGAAAGGACTACGAGCAGTACTTC. It translates to CASSQDDDGRKDYEQYF.

This clonotype was counted a few times. A read error is possible here, since a much larger clone lies one base away. J is TRBJ2-7 and V is TRBV5-5; D tentatively reads TRBD1 or TRBD2 (6 bases each). This CDR3 comprises 12 residues. The germline V gene has CDR1 SGHKS and CDR2 YYEKEE (reference sequence). Trimming left V 4 bases short and J 6 bases short, with 11 bases between. CDR3 DNA sequence: TGTGCCAGCAGCGGGGGGCGTTCCGAGCAGTACTTC. Amino acid sequence: CASSGGRSEQYF.

The V call is TRBV20-1, the J call TRBJ2-7; 12 bases are a match to TRBD2. This CDR3 has 15 amino acids. Trimming removed 4 bases from V and 3 bases from J; junction bases left unmatched: 7. From germline, CDR1 is DFQATT and CDR2 SNEGSKA (reference sequence). The CDR3 is CSATPRLAGVYEQYF. The CDR3 nucleotides read TGCAGTGCTACCCCCCGACTAGCGGGAGTCTACGAGCAGTACTTC.

The table lists this clonotype with many counts. V usage is TRBV7-9 and J usage is TRBJ2-3; 11 positions match TRBD1. V was clipped by 1 base and J by 2 bases; unmatched bases: 2. Germline V gives CDR1 SEHNR, CDR2 FQNEAQ (reference sequence). This CDR3 comprises 16 residues. This CDR3 is CASSLGTGGSTDTQYF. The CDR3, as DNA: TGTGCCAGCAGCTTAGGGACAGGGGGCTCCACAGATACGCAGTATTTT.

This clonotype showed up many times. V and J are TRBV6-5 and TRBJ1-2, with D possibly being TRBD1 (5 bases). The CDR3 spans 17 residues. V was trimmed by 4 bases and J by 1 base, leaving 19 bases between them. The germline CDR1 and CDR2 sequences are MNHEY and SVGAGI. CDR3 coding DNA: TGTGCCAGCAGTTCCTCAGGGTCCCTTGTTTTTAACTATGGCTACACCTTC. Protein sequence: CASSSSGSLVFNYGYTF.

Notes on this clonotype: Sequence at one end of the junction differs from germline and may be a read error. The chain is built from TRBV11-3 and TRBJ2-3, with D tentatively TRBD2 (5 bases). The CDR3 is 18 residues long. Germline loops: CDR1 SGHNT, CDR2 YENEEA. The CDR3 DNA follows: TGTGCCAGCAGCACCTATGATGCGACGACGGGGATGGCAGATGCGCAGTATTTT. Residues: CASSTYDATTGMADAQYF.

This sequence joins TRBV9 and TRBJ2-5, with 10 bases lining up with TRBD1. The germline CDR1 and CDR2 sequences are SGDLS and YYNGEE. The CDR3 is 15 amino acids. The ends lost 1 base at V and 5 bases at J; junction bases unmatched: 5. CDR3 DNA sequence: TGTGCCAGCAGCGTAACAGGGACAGGGGACGAGACCCAGTACTTC. Its translation: CASSVTGTGDETQYF.

The chain carries TRBV28 and TRBJ1-1, with TRBD1 as a possible D gene (5 bases). This CDR3 region has 13 residues. Per germline, CDR1 MDHEN and CDR2 SYDVKM. Trimming pared 11 bases from V and 1 base from J, leaving 14 bases between. The CDR3 reads CALRRGGNTEAFF. The CDR3 DNA is TGTGCCTTGCGAAGGGGAGGGAACACTGAAGCTTTCTTT.

Concerning this clonotype: A much larger clone differs from this one at a single base, so this may be a read error. The gene calls are TRBV5-4 and TRBJ1-1; D uncertain. Germline CDR1 SGHNT, CDR2 YYREEE (reference sequence). This CDR3 spans 11 amino acids. The DNA of the CDR3 is TGTGCCAGCAGCTTTAACACTGAACCTTTCTTT. It translates to CASSFNTEPFF. Supplemented by reference TRBV5-4 and TRBJ1-1, the full variable domain reads ETGVTQSPTHLIKTRGQQVTLRCSSQSGHNTVSWYQQALGQGPQFIFQYYREEENGRGNFPPRFSGLQFPNYSSELNVNALELDDSALYLCASSFNTEPFFGQGTRLTVV.